This T cell receptor beta chain stems from a study of radiotherapy plus CTLA-4 blockade in lung cancer. Overall study context: Overall, 15% to 20% of patients showed an objective response, while 31% attained disease control. Study results and limitations: Alongside interferon-beta, early blood T cell clone dynamics were reportedly the best predictor of response. Blood saw expansion of tumor-derived TCR clones after radiotherapy plus ipilimumab.

Chemo-refractory metastatic non-small-cell lung cancer patients were treated with focal radiation plus CTLA-4 blockade with ipilimumab. Points on this clone: Its target is not known.

CDR1 is SGDLS, CDR2 YYNGEE, per germline. This CDR3 is built from 12 residues. The V gene lost 0 bases and the J gene lost 3 bases, with 3 bases spanning the gap. The data were produced by immunoSEQ multiplex PCR, yet TCRdb's version contains in-frame clones alone and is incomplete. This table holds 75,000 to 95,000 clones, around 72% found once. The chain is built from TRBV9 and TRBJ1-1, with D hard to call. This TCR derives from a human donor with non-small cell lung cancer that progressed on radiotherapy plus ipilimumab. The specimen comprised peripheral blood, sampled from a patient treated with radiotherapy plus ipilimumab. The CDR3 region is CASSVGDTEAFF. The DNA of the CDR3 is TGTGCCAGCAGCGTAGGAGACACTGAAGCTTTCTTT.